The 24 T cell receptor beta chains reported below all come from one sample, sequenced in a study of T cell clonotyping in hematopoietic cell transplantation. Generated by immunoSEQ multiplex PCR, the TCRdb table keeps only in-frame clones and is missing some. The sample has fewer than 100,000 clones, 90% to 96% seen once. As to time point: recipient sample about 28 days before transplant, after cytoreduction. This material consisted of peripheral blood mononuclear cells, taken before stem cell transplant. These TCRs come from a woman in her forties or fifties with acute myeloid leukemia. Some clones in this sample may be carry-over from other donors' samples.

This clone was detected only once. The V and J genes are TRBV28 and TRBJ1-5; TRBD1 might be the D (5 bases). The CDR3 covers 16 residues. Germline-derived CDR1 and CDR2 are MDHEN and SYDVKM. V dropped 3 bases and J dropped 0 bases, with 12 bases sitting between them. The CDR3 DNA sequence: TGTGCCAGCAGTTTGTGGGGGTTTAGTAGCAATCAGCCCCAGCATTTT. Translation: CASSLWGFSSNQPQHF.

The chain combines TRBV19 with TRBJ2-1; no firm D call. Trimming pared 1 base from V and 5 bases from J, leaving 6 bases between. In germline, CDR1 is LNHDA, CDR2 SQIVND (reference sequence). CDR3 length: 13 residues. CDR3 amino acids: CASSIGGNNEQFF. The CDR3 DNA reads TGTGCCAGTAGTATAGGCGGAAACAATGAGCAGTTCTTC.

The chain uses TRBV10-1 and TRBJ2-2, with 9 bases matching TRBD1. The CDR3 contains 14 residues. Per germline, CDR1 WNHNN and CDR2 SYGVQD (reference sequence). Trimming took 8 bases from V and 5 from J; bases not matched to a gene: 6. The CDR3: CASGTGYWTGELFF. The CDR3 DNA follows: TGCGCCAGCGGGACAGGGTATTGGACCGGGGAGCTGTTTTTT.

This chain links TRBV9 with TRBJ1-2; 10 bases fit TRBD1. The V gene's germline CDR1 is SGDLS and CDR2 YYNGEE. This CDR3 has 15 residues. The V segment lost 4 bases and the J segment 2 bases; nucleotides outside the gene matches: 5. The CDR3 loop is CASSPRDRGNYGYTF. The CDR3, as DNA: TGTGCCAGCAGCCCCAGGGACAGGGGCAACTATGGCTACACCTTC.

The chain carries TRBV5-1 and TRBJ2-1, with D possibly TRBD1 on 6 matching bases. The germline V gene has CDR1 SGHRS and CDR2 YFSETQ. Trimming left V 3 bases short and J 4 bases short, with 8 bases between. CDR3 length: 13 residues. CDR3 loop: CASSSQGYNEQFF. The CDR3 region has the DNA TGCGCCAGCAGCTCACAGGGTTACAATGAGCAGTTCTTC.

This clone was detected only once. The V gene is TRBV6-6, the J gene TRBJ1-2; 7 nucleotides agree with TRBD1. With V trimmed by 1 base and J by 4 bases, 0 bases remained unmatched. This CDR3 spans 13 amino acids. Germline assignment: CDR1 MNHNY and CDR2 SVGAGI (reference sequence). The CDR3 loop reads CASSYWDSYGYTF. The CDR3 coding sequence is TGTGCCAGCAGTTACTGGGACAGCTATGGCTACACCTTC.

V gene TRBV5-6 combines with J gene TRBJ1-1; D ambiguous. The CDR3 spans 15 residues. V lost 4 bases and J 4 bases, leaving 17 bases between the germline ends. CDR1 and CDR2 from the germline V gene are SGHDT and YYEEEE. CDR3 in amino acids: CASSPRPAGVTEAFF. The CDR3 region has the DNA TGTGCCAGCAGCCCACGGCCGGCGGGTGTCACTGAAGCTTTCTTT.

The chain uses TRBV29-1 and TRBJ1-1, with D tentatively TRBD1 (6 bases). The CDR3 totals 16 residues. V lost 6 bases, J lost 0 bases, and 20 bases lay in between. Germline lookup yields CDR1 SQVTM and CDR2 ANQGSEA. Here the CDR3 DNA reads TGCAGCGTAAGACAGGCTTTACAGGAGGTGAACACTGAAGCTTTCTTT. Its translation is CSVRQALQEVNTEAFF.

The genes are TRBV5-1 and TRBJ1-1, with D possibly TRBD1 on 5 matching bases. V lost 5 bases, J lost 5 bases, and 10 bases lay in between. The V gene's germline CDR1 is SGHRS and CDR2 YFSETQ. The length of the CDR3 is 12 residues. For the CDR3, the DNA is TGCGCCAGCAGACAACAGGAGACTGAAGCTTTCTTT. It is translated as CASRQQETEAFF.

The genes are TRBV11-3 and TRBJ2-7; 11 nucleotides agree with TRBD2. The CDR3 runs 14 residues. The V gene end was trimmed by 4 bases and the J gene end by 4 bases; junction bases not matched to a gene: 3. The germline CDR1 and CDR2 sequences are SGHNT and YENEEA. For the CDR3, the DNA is TGTGCCAGCAGCTCGGCTAGCGGGGGGTACGAGCAGTACTTC. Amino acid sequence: CASSSASGGYEQYF.

In nucleotides, the CDR3 is TGTGCCAGCAGTTTGGGGACAGTAGCAACTAATGAAAAACTGTTTTTT. The encoded protein is CASSLGTVATNEKLFF. The chain links TRBV28 to TRBJ1-4, with 7 nucleotides matching TRBD1. J was trimmed by 0 bases and V by 3 bases; bases with no gene match: 4. In germline, CDR1 is MDHEN, CDR2 SYDVKM. This CDR3 is 16 amino acids long.

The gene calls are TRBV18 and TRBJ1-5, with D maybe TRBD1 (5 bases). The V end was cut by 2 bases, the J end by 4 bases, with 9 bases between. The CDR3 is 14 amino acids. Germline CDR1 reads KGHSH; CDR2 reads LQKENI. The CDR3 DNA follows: TGTGCCAGCTCACCAGCCCAGGGAAATCAGCCCCAGCATTTT. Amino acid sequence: CASSPAQGNQPQHF. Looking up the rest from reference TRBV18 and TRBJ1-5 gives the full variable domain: NAGVMQNPRHLVRRRGQEARLRCSPMKGHSHVYWYRQLPEEGLKFMVYLQKENIIDESGMPKERFSAEFPKEGPSILRIQQVVRGDSAAYFCASSPAQGNQPQHFGDGTRLSIL.

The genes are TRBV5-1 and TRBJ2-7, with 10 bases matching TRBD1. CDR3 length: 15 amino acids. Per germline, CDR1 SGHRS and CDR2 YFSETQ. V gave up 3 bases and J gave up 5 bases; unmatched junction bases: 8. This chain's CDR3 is CASSYAGTGVHEQYF. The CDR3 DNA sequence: TGCGCCAGCAGCTACGCCGGGACAGGGGTCCACGAGCAGTACTTC.

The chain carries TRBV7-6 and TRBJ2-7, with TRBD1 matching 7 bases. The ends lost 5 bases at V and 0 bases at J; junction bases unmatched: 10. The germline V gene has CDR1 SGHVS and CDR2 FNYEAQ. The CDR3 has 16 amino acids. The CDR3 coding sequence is TGTGCCAGCAGCAAGGGACAGCCAAGAGCCTCCTACGAGCAGTACTTC. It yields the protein CASSKGQPRASYEQYF.

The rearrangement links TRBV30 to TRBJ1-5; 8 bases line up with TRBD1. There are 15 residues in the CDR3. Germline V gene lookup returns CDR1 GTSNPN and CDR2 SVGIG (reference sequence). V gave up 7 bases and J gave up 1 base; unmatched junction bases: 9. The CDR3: CAFTYRGESNQPQHF. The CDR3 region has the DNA TGTGCCTTCACTTACAGGGGGGAGAGCAATCAGCCCCAGCATTTT.

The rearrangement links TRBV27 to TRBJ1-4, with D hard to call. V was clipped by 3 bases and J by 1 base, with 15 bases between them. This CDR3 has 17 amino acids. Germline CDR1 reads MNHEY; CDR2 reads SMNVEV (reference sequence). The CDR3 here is CASSFSYSRVTNEKLFF. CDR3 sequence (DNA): TGTGCCAGCAGTTTCTCCTATAGCCGGGTAACTAATGAAAAACTGTTTTTT.

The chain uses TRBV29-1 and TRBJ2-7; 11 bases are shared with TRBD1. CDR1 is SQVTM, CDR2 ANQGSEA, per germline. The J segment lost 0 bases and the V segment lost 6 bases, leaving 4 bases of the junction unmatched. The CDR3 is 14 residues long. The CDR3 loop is CSVVGTGGSYEQYF. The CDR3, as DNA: TGCAGCGTGGTTGGGACAGGGGGCTCCTACGAGCAGTACTTC.

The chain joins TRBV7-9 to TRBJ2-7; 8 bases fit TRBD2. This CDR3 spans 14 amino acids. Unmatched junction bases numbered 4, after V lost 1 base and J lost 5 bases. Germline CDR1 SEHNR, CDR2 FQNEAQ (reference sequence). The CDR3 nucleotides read TGTGCCAGCAGCTTAGACAGCGGGAGCCACGAGCAGTACTTC. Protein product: CASSLDSGSHEQYF.

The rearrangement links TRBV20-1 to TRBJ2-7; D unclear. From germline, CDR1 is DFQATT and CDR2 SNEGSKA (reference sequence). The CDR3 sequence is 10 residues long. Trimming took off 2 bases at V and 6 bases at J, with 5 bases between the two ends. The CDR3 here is CSARRSEQYF. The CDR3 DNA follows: TGCAGTGCTAGACGATCCGAGCAGTACTTC.

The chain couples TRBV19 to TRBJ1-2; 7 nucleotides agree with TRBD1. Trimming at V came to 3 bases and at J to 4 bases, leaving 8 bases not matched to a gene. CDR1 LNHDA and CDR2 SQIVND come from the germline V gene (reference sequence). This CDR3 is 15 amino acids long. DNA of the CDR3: TGTGCCAGTAGTATCGGCCGGGACAGTCCCTATGGCTACACCTTC. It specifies CASSIGRDSPYGYTF.

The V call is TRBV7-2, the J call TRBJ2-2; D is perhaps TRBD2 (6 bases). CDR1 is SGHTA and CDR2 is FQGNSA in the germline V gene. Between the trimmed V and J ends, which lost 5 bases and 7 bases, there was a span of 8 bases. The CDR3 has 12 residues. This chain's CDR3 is CASSQTSGELFF. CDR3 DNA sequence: TGTGCCAGCAGCCAGACTAGCGGGGAGCTGTTTTTT. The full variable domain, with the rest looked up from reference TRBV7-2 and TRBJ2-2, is GAGVSQSPSNKVTEKGKDVELRCDPISGHTALYWYRQSLGQGLEFLIYFQGNSAPDKSGLPSDRFSAERTGGSVSTLTIQRTQQEDSAVYLCASSQTSGELFFGEGSRLTVL.

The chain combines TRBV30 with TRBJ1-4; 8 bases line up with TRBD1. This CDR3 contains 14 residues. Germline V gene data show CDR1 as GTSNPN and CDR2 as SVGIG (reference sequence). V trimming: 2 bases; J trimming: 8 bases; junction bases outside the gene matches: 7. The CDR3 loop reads CAWSRGQGHEKLFF. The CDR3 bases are TGTGCCTGGAGTCGCGGACAGGGCCACGAAAAACTGTTTTTT.

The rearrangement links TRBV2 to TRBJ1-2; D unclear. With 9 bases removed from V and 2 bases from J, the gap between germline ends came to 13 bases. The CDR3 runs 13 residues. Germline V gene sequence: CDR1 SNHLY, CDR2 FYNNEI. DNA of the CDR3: TGTGCCAGAGACTCCCTAAACAACTATGGCTACACCTTC. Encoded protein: CARDSLNNYGYTF.

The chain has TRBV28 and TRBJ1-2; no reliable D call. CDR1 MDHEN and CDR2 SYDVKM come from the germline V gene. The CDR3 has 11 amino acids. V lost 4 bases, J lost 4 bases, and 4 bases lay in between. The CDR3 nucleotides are TGTGCCAGCAGTTCCAGCTATGGCTACACCTTC. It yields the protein CASSSSYGYTF.